Listed here are 25 T cell receptor beta chains from one sample, sequenced in a study of control samples from healthy donors and cancer patients. Generated by immunoSEQ multiplex PCR, the TCRdb table keeps only in-frame clones and is missing some. The sample records about 58,000 clones, 90% being singletons. Sequenced input: PBMCs. The origin of the receptors is a man aged 55 to 70 with colorectal cancer.

This rearrangement joins TRBV12-3 or TRBV12-4 to TRBJ1-1, with D hard to call. V gave up 6 bases and J gave up 8 bases, with 13 bases separating them. CDR3 length: 12 residues. CDR3 amino acids: CASRGSAEEAFF. The DNA of the CDR3 is TGTGCCAGCAGGGGTTCGGCAGAGGAAGCTTTCTTT.

The chain employs TRBV11-3 and TRBJ1-1, with TRBD1 as a possible D gene (6 bases). The CDR3 is 14 amino acids. From germline, CDR1 is SGHNT and CDR2 YENEEA. V lost 1 base and J lost 2, with 8 bases in between. CDR3 DNA sequence: TGTGCCAGCAGCTTAGGGGGGGCTAACACTGAAGCTTTCTTT. Translation: CASSLGGANTEAFF.

The V call is TRBV18, the J call TRBJ2-7, with D tentatively TRBD1 (5 bases). Germline lookup yields CDR1 KGHSH and CDR2 LQKENI. The CDR3 extends over 15 amino acids. Trimming took off 5 bases at V and 4 bases at J, with 18 bases between the two ends. The CDR3 DNA reads as TGTGCCAGCTCAAACACCCGTGACAGAAAATACGAGCAGTACTTC. Translating gives CASSNTRDRKYEQYF.

This clone was found a few times. V and J are TRBV14 and TRBJ2-7; 7 bases line up with TRBD2. The germline V gene has CDR1 SGHDN and CDR2 FVKESK. This CDR3 has 12 amino acids. CDR3 in amino acids: CAQWEGIGEQYF. CDR3 DNA: TGTGCGCAATGGGAGGGGATCGGTGAGCAGTACTTC. The full variable domain, with the rest looked up from reference TRBV14 and TRBJ2-7, is EAGVTQFPSHSVIEKGQTVTLRCDPISGHDNLYWYRRVMGKEIKFLLHFVKESKQDESGMPNNRFLAERTGGTYSTLKVQPAELEDSGVYFCAQWEGIGEQYFGPGTRLTVT.

The chain couples TRBV11-1 to TRBJ1-4; a weak D match, TRBD1 (5 bases). CDR3 length: 15 residues. Germline lookup yields CDR1 SGHAT and CDR2 FQDESV (reference sequence). The germline V and J ends were trimmed by 5 bases and 5 bases, with 15 bases remaining between them. The CDR3 reads CASSGTDGANEKLFF. CDR3 nucleotides: TGTGCCAGCAGCGGGACGGATGGCGCGAATGAAAAACTGTTTTTT.

This chain uses TRBV2 with TRBJ2-4; possible D gene TRBD1, 5 bases. CDR1 SNHLY and CDR2 FYNNEI come from the germline V gene. CDR3 length: 15 residues. Trimming shortened V by 6 bases and J by 5 bases, and 17 bases separated the two germline ends. The CDR3 DNA reads TGTGCCAGCAGAGGCCAAACAGGTCCCGAAAACATTCAGTACTTC. Translation: CASRGQTGPENIQYF.

With regard to this clone: This CDR3 is also generated by other DNA sequences in the sample. The chain joins TRBV18 to TRBJ2-5; D not certain. Germline CDR1 is KGHSH and CDR2 is LQKENI. This CDR3 is 13 amino acids long. V dropped 2 bases and J dropped 2 bases, with 6 bases sitting between them. The chain's CDR3 is CASSPGLQETQYF. The CDR3 DNA sequence: TGTGCCAGCTCACCAGGATTACAAGAGACCCAGTACTTC.

This chain connects TRBV19 to TRBJ2-1; a weak D match, TRBD1 (6 bases). The V and J ends lost 6 bases and 4 bases respectively, with 13 bases between them. The CDR3 contains 14 residues. Germline V lookup: CDR1 LNHDA, CDR2 SQIVND (reference sequence). CDR3 sequence: CASRPSGAYNEQFF. CDR3 nucleotides: TGTGCCAGTAGGCCATCAGGGGCATACAATGAGCAGTTCTTC.

The chain joins TRBV6-6 to TRBJ1-1, with 9 bases lining up with TRBD1. CDR1 is MNHNY, CDR2 SVGAGI, per germline (reference sequence). This CDR3 spans 13 amino acids. J was trimmed by 5 bases and V by 10 bases; bases with no gene match: 8. This CDR3 reads CATNPGQGTEAFF. CDR3 sequence (DNA): TGTGCCACAAATCCGGGACAGGGAACTGAAGCTTTCTTT.

This clone showed up just a few times. This chain connects TRBV29-1 to TRBJ2-1; D perhaps matches TRBD1 (6 bases). The germline V gene encodes CDR1 SQVTM and CDR2 ANQGSEA. The V end was cut by 6 bases, the J end by 9 bases, with 21 bases between. This CDR3 is 14 amino acids long. Written as DNA, the CDR3 is TGCAGCGTCGATGCGGACAGTTCGGTTTTTGAGCAGTTCTTC. It encodes CSVDADSSVFEQFF.

The rearrangement joins TRBV11-3 to TRBJ2-1, with TRBD2 as a possible D gene (7 bases). CDR1 and CDR2 from the germline V gene are SGHNT and YENEEA. The CDR3 contains 14 residues. Trimming took off 5 bases at V and 6 bases at J, with 14 bases between the two ends. The CDR3 DNA is TGTGCCAGCAGCAAGGGGGGGGAAGCCAATGAGCAGTTCTTC. Amino acids: CASSKGGEANEQFF.

The gene calls are TRBV12-3 or TRBV12-4 and TRBJ2-5, with D possibly matching TRBD2 (6 bases). This CDR3 contains 12 residues. Trimming removed 9 bases at V and 1 base at J, with 9 bases between. Here the CDR3 DNA reads TGTGCCAGTACTAGCTTCCAAGAGACCCAGTACTTC. Amino acid sequence: CASTSFQETQYF.

The V call is TRBV27, the J call TRBJ2-1, with D tentatively TRBD1 (6 bases). Trimming removed 0 bases at V and 6 bases at J, with 12 bases between. Per germline, CDR1 MNHEY and CDR2 SMNVEV (reference sequence). CDR3 size: 15 residues. CDR3 sequence reads: CASSLSGTLVNEQFF. CDR3 nucleotides: TGTGCCAGCAGTTTATCTGGGACACTCGTCAATGAGCAGTTCTTC.

The V and J genes are TRBV19 and TRBJ2-1, with 8 bases identical to TRBD2. V trimming: 0 bases; J trimming: 3 bases; junction bases outside the gene matches: 7. Looked up from germline, CDR1 is LNHDA and CDR2 is SQIVND (reference sequence). The CDR3 spans 17 residues. The CDR3 DNA sequence: TGTGCCAGTAGTATAGACTCCGGGGGGGCCCTCTACAATGAGCAGTTCTTC. Encoded protein: CASSIDSGGALYNEQFF.

This clone occurred once. This chain links TRBV6-5 with TRBJ2-1; tentatively, D is TRBD2 (6 bases). Germline V gene sequence: CDR1 MNHEY, CDR2 SVGAGI. Trimming cost V 2 bases and J 2 bases, with 10 bases left between them. The CDR3 sequence is 15 residues long. The CDR3 here is CASSYRGTPYNEQFF. In DNA, the CDR3 is TGTGCCAGCAGTTACCGGGGGACCCCCTACAATGAGCAGTTCTTC.

This chain joins TRBV11-2 and TRBJ2-2, with unresolved D. The CDR3 is 13 amino acids. Trimming removed 1 base from V and 5 bases from J, with 5 bases in between. The germline CDR1 and CDR2 sequences are SGHAT and FQNNGV. The CDR3 region has the DNA TGTGCCAGCAGCTTAGTGAGGACCGGGGAGCTGTTTTTT. Translating gives CASSLVRTGELFF.

J is TRBJ2-3 and V is TRBV6-5, with TRBD1 matching 7 bases. Germline V lookup: CDR1 MNHEY, CDR2 SVGAGI. This CDR3 is 14 amino acids long. Trimming removed 10 bases from V and 0 bases from J; junction bases left unmatched: 7. CDR3 amino acids: CATRIRGSTDTQYF. The CDR3 DNA reads as TGTGCCACCCGAATCAGGGGGAGCACAGATACGCAGTATTTT.

This clone occurred once. The V gene is TRBV12-3 or TRBV12-4, the J gene TRBJ1-2, with D maybe TRBD1 (6 bases). There are 10 residues in the CDR3. Deletions cut 6 bases from V and 12 bases from J, with 11 bases between. CDR3 DNA: TGTGCCAGCAGGAACAGGGAACACACCTTC. Translating gives CASRNREHTF.

The chain carries TRBV11-3 and TRBJ1-2; 10 bases line up with TRBD1. This CDR3 comprises 15 residues. The J segment lost 3 bases and the V segment lost 5 bases, leaving 6 bases of the junction unmatched. Germline CDR1 reads SGHNT; CDR2 reads YENEEA. In DNA form, the CDR3 reads TGTGCCAGCAGCCCTACCGGGACAGGGGACTATGGCTACACCTTC. Its translation is CASSPTGTGDYGYTF.

The chain links TRBV9 to TRBJ2-5; D remains unclear. The CDR3 consists of 14 residues. The ends were cut back, 0 bases at V and 0 bases at J, with 6 bases in the middle. Germline values: CDR1 SGDLS, CDR2 YYNGEE. This CDR3 reads CASSVEVDQETQYF. The CDR3 DNA is TGTGCCAGCAGCGTAGAAGTAGACCAAGAGACCCAGTACTTC.

The chain links TRBV6-5 to TRBJ1-6, with D unclear. The CDR3 totals 14 residues. Germline V CDR1 and CDR2: MNHEY, SVGAGI. V lost 5 bases, J lost 5 bases, and 10 bases lay in between. CDR3 sequence: CASSQAEHNSPLHF. The CDR3 DNA reads as TGTGCCAGCAGTCAGGCAGAGCATAATTCACCCCTCCACTTT.

This clone was seen a single time. This chain joins TRBV4-1 and TRBJ2-2, with TRBD2 matching over 10 bases. This CDR3 has 19 residues. The germline V gene has CDR1 MGHRA and CDR2 YSYEKL. Trimming removed 4 bases from V and 2 bases from J; junction bases left unmatched: 13. The CDR3 protein is CASSPRLAGPLINTGELFF. The CDR3 DNA sequence: TGCGCCAGCAGCCCCCGACTAGCGGGCCCATTGATTAACACCGGGGAGCTGTTTTTT.

The V gene is TRBV3-1 (or the pseudogene TRBV3-2), the J gene TRBJ1-1; a possible D gene is TRBD1 (6 bases). The CDR3 totals 15 residues. V was trimmed by 1 base and J by 0 bases, leaving 9 bases between them. Germline V gene data show CDR1 as LGHDT and CDR2 as YNNKEL (reference sequence). The CDR3 region is CASSQGGHLNTEAFF. CDR3 DNA sequence: TGTGCCAGCAGCCAAGGGGGACACTTGAACACTGAAGCTTTCTTT.

The gene calls are TRBV5-1 and TRBJ1-2, with D perhaps TRBD1 (6 bases). Looked up from germline, CDR1 is SGHRS and CDR2 is YFSETQ. V was clipped by 4 bases and J by 4 bases, with 11 bases between them. The CDR3 loop spans 13 amino acids. As DNA, the CDR3 is TGCGCCAGCAGCCCAACAGGGACCTATGGCTACACCTTC. It encodes CASSPTGTYGYTF. Full variable domain (missing parts from reference TRBV5-1 and TRBJ1-2): KAGVTQTPRYLIKTRGQQVTLSCSPISGHRSVSWYQQTPGQGLQFLFEYFSETQRNKGNFPGRFSGRQFSNSRSEMNVSTLELGDSALYLCASSPTGTYGYTFGSGTRLTVV.

The chain recombines TRBV7-6 with TRBJ2-5, with 13 bases that match TRBD2. The CDR3 consists of 13 residues. CDR1 and CDR2 from the germline V gene are SGHVS and FNYEAQ. V shed 6 bases, J shed 9 bases, and the junction held 4 bases outside the gene matches. The CDR3 DNA sequence: TGTGCCAGCAGACCGACTAGCGGGGGGTCCCAGTACTTC. Translation: CASRPTSGGSQYF.